The clone carrying this T cell receptor beta chain was counted ten times or more. This entry comes from a study of identical twins. TCRdb reprocessed the 5' RACE reads via MiXCR and lists one record per CDR3 protein. The data show 1.5 million to 2 million distinct CDR3 sequences, about 32% seen once. There are 13 residues in the CDR3. Germline V gene lookup returns CDR1 SQVTM and CDR2 ANQGSEA. Unmatched junction bases numbered 7, after V lost 8 bases and J lost 5 bases. The chain recombines TRBV29-1 with TRBJ2-7; 12 nucleotides match TRBD2. The origin of this receptor is a newborn girl in good health. The sequenced sample was cord blood. CDR3 sequence reads: CSFRTSGTNEQYF. CDR3 nucleotide sequence: TGCAGCTTCCGGACTAGCGGGACTAACGAGCAGTACTTC.